This TCR beta chain stems from a study of T cell repertoires in ileal Crohn's disease. This table comes from immunoSEQ multiplex PCR, and its TCRdb copy is limited to in-frame clones, with some not included. The repertoire holds about 14,000 clones, around 90% seen once, with 3.7% in the top ten. This CDR3 region has 16 residues. V dropped 1 base and J dropped 6; count of bases not matched to a gene: 5. Germline CDR1 MNHEY, CDR2 SVGAGI. As regards this clone: Its antigen is unidentified.

Notes on the study in general: All patients with clonality above 26.8% had endoscopic recurrence.

This sequence was found in an adult with Crohn's disease. The J gene is TRBJ2-2, the V gene TRBV6-5, with 10 bases matching TRBD2. Sequencing was done on a sample of ileal tissue. As DNA, the CDR3 is TGTGCCAGCAGTTACTTCCCGGGACTAGCGCCCGGGGAGCTGTTTTTT. Encoded protein: CASSYFPGLAPGELFF.